This T cell receptor (beta chain) was captured by sequencing in a study of cytomegalovirus exposure and HLA in healthy donors. Study in general: It was reported in a later analysis that the same platform had been used for the 120 validation repertoires as for the approximately 700 first-cohort repertoires.

With regard to this clone: As yet, its antigen is unknown.

Study-wide findings and caveats: According to a subsequent analysis, TCR clusters from the first cohort were inclined to appear together in the 100 to 150 validation repertoires. CMV antigen specificity was confirmed in vitro for a few CMV-associated chains.

The donors were part of the roughly 120-subject validation cohort, which stood apart from the roughly 670-subject first cohort. The protocol was immunoSEQ multiplex PCR, while the TCRdb copy is restricted to in-frame clones and leaves out a portion. In the table there are 100,000 to 150,000 clones, 88% of which are singletons. The TCR was taken from a young man in good health and CMV-seronegative. The specimen was PBMCs.

The DNA of the CDR3 is TGTGCCAGCAGCAGACAGGTCGGGAACACTGAAGCTTTCTTT. Its translation is CASSRQVGNTEAFF. The chain carries TRBV6-5 and TRBJ1-1, with a possible D match to TRBD1 (6 bases). Germline V gene sequence: CDR1 MNHEY, CDR2 SVGAGI. Trimming stripped 6 bases from V and 1 base from J, with 12 bases between. This CDR3 contains 14 residues.